This TCR beta chain was found in a study of cytomegalovirus exposure and HLA in healthy donors. Study-level results: Specific recognition of CMV antigens was confirmed in vitro for a few chains (all CMV-associated). In a later analysis, HLA-associated beta chains showed higher expansion and lower generation probabilities than comparable chains.

This clone has more than one count but fewer than ten. Its antigen is still unknown. Deletions cut 7 bases from V and 3 bases from J, with 12 bases between. CDR3 length: 13 amino acids. In germline, CDR1 is SEHNR, CDR2 FQNEAQ (reference sequence). Primers for the PCR totalled 60 Vbeta and 13 Jbeta. Produced via immunoSEQ multiplex PCR; TCRdb's table is partial and in-frame only. This sample yields some 150,000 clones, of which over 60% are seen a single time; 3% belongs to the top ten. Sequenced input: PBMCs. This clonotype originated in a woman aged 30 to 39 in good health and CMV-seropositive. V usage is TRBV7-9 and J usage is TRBJ1-1, with D tentatively TRBD1 (5 bases). The CDR3 here is CASTGGGYTEAFF. Here the CDR3 DNA reads TGTGCCAGCACCGGGGGGGGTTACACTGAAGCTTTCTTT.